One T cell receptor (beta chain) is described in this entry. The V gene end was trimmed by 1 base and the J gene end by 4 bases; junction bases not matched to a gene: 13. CDR1 LNHNV and CDR2 YYDKDF come from the germline V gene (reference sequence). This CDR3 contains 18 residues. These data belong to a study of OX40 agonist ivuxolimab in advanced cancers. About the study: Ivuxolimab doses were 0.01, 0.1, 0.3, 1.5, 3 or 10 mg/kg every 2 weeks. Hepatocellular carcinoma, melanoma, renal cell or head and neck cancer affected the dose-escalation patients.

TCRdb keeps only in-frame clones here, not all; method: immunoSEQ multiplex PCR. The top ten hold 0.25% to 0.35% of the sample, which has around 100,000 clones, 90% seen once. Sequences were derived from CD4+ or CD8+ T cells sorted from blood, sampled in a trial of the OX40 agonist ivuxolimab. This receptor was taken from an adult with an advanced solid tumor such as melanoma, head and neck, liver or kidney cancer. The chain carries TRBV15 and TRBJ2-1, with TRBD2 matching 7 bases. CDR3 loop: CATSRGGSLSGIYNEQFF. CDR3 in DNA: TGTGCCACCAGCAGAGGGGGGTCCCTCAGCGGGATTTACAATGAGCAGTTCTTC.